This is a list of T cell receptor beta chains from one sample in a study of blood T cell repertoires in COVID-19. The method was immunoSEQ multiplex PCR; TCRdb's version includes in-frame clones alone and lacks a portion of them. The table shows about 400,000 clones, with roughly nine tenths occurring only once. Sequenced: PBMCs or T cells enriched from blood (not recorded which). These receptors all stem from a woman aged 25-40 years who had recovered from COVID-19. CDR3s leave out the opening cysteine and the closing phenylalanine or tryptophan. The D gene is left open where the match is weak. The size entry is marked missing in some rows and otherwise reads once, few, many or a size class.

>TRBJ2-7|-|TRBV7-9|-
ASSLQGGPYEQY
>TRBJ1-5|-|TRBV6-2/TRBV6-3|-
ASSSGGLGNQPQH
>TRBJ1-3|-|TRBV30|TRBD1
AWSRQGSGNTIY
>TRBJ2-7|-|TRBV9|TRBD2
ASSVAGGGASEEQY
>TRBJ2-7|once|TRBV18|TRBD1
ASSPRTGGWEQY
>TRBJ1-1|-|TRBV7-9|-
ASSFRPGTQNTEAF
>TRBJ1-5|-|TRBV5-8|-
ASSLVGYSNQPQH
>TRBJ1-3|-|TRBV5-4|-
ASSLVPDSGNTIY
>TRBJ1-1|-|TRBV7-9|TRBD1
ASSADRADWEAF
>TRBJ1-2|-|TRBV6-5|TRBD1
ASRLTGGVGYT
>TRBJ1-3|once|TRBV9|-
ASSVNPYSGNTIY
>TRBJ1-3|-|TRBV7-9|-
ASSTGDGYTIY
>TRBJ2-7|-|TRBV19|-
ASSRTDTGRYEQY
>TRBJ1-4|-|TRBV3-1/TRBV3-2|TRBD1
ASSQETGGDNEKLF
>TRBJ2-7|-|TRBV3-1/TRBV3-2|TRBD2
ASSPETHGLAPYEQY
>TRBJ1-2|many|TRBV6-4|TRBD1
ASSDGQEGWKSYT
>TRBJ2-7|-|TRBV7-9|-
ASIGQSYEQY
>TRBJ2-3|-|TRBV4-3|TRBD2
ASSQELAGGGGADTQY
>TRBJ1-5|-|TRBV7-9|-
ASSRVGGNQPQH
>TRBJ2-5|-|TRBV4-2|-
ASSPRLGETQY
>TRBJ1-1|-|TRBV28|-
ASSPHRISEAF
>TRBJ2-1|-|TRBV6-5|-
ASSYRGPYNEQF
>TRBJ2-1|once|TRBV5-4|TRBD2
ASSPRTSGDNEQF
>TRBJ1-1|-|TRBV6-5|TRBD1
ASSRTGRAEAF
>TRBJ1-1|-|TRBV6-6|TRBD1
ASSGTGSAF
>TRBJ1-1|-|TRBV5-4|-
ASSSRSQPSLNTEAF
>TRBJ1-2|-|TRBV9|TRBD1
ASSVGTGASNYGYT
>TRBJ2-1|-|TRBV10-2|TRBD2
ASTTLAGGRFDVQF
>TRBJ2-1|-|TRBV27|TRBD2
ASSLSTSGGLFQF